This entry lists 10 T cell receptor beta chains sequenced from one sample in a study of immune characterization of retroperitoneal liposarcoma. Each CDR3 protein gets one entry after TCRdb re-called the PCR reads with MiXCR. The sample records roughly 9,300 distinct CDR3 sequences, 20% to 30% being singletons. The sample comprised blood. These receptors were obtained from a male donor with retroperitoneal liposarcoma.

About this clonotype: Its ends do not fully match the called genes, so a read error is possible. The chain employs TRBV7-7 and TRBJ2-5; 13 bases are a match to TRBD2. The V gene's germline CDR1 is SSHAT and CDR2 FNYEAQ (reference sequence). The CDR3 sequence is 14 residues long. In DNA, the CDR3 is TGTGCTAGCAGCACTAGCGGGGGGGGAGAGACCCAGTACTTC. Its translation: CASSTSGGGETQYF.

This chain uses TRBV11-3 with TRBJ2-2; TRBD2 matches at 12 bases. CDR3 size: 18 residues. J was trimmed by 2 bases and V by 3 bases; bases with no gene match: 7. CDR1 is SGHNT and CDR2 is YENEEA in the germline V gene. CDR3 region: CASSLRLAGDGNTGELFF. DNA for the CDR3: TGTGCCAGCAGCTTGAGACTAGCGGGGGACGGTAACACCGGGGAGCTGTTTTTT.

This rearrangement joins TRBV7-9 to TRBJ2-1, with D maybe TRBD2 (5 bases). Looked up from germline, CDR1 is SEHNR and CDR2 is FQNEAQ (reference sequence). V dropped 5 bases and J dropped 2 bases, with 16 bases sitting between them. The CDR3 length is 16 residues. The CDR3 reads CASSPPLSGAYNEQFF. DNA for the CDR3: TGTGCCAGCAGCCCGCCTTTAAGCGGAGCCTACAATGAGCAGTTCTTC.

The genes are TRBV29-1 and TRBJ1-2, with D possibly being TRBD1 (5 bases). V lost 6 bases, J lost 0 bases, and 11 bases lay in between. CDR3 size: 13 residues. From germline, CDR1 is SQVTM and CDR2 ANQGSEA. The CDR3 region is CSVMGPANYGYTF. The CDR3 nucleotides read TGCAGCGTCATGGGGCCAGCTAACTATGGCTACACCTTC.

The gene calls are TRBV6-1 and TRBJ2-1, with unresolved D. The J call may not be correct, given that the DNA end is closer to TRBJ2-7. This CDR3 has 12 amino acids. In germline, CDR1 is MNHNS, CDR2 SASEGT. CDR3 bases: TGTGCCAGCAGTGTTACATTCTACGAGCAGTACGTC. Amino acid sequence: CASSVTFYEQYV.

This clonotype was seen only a few times. This chain joins TRBV6-1 and TRBJ2-7; D possibly corresponds to TRBD2 (6 bases). Trimming removed 5 bases from V and 0 bases from J, with 8 bases in between. This CDR3 contains 13 residues. Germline V gene sequence: CDR1 MNHNS, CDR2 SASEGT. DNA for the CDR3: TGTGCCAGCAGTCCCGGGAGCTCCTACGAGCAGTACGTC. It codes for CASSPGSSYEQYV.

This clonotype was counted at least ten times. The chain has TRBV12-5 and TRBJ2-3; 8 bases line up with TRBD1. CDR3 length: 15 residues. Germline V gene sequence: CDR1 LGHNT, CDR2 FRNRAP. Unmatched junction bases numbered 3, after V lost 1 base and J lost 3 bases. CDR3 DNA sequence: TGTGCTAGTGGTTTGGACAGGGGGTTGACAGATACGCAGTATTTT. This codes for CASGLDRGLTDTQYF.

This rearrangement joins TRBV12-3 or TRBV12-4 to TRBJ2-1; D call uncertain. Gene TRBJ2-7 matches the end of the DNA better, so the J call may be wrong. This CDR3 region has 13 residues. CDR3 sequence reads: CASSLTTANEQYF. CDR3 DNA: TGTGCCAGCAGTTTAACGACGGCTAACGAGCAGTACTTC.

This clonotype came up many times. J is TRBJ1-5 and V is TRBV6-1; D not resolved. CDR3 size: 15 residues. The germline CDR1 and CDR2 sequences are MNHNS and SASEGT. V dropped 10 bases and J dropped 6 bases, with 22 bases sitting between them. The CDR3 sequence: CATALVHQGIQPQHF. The CDR3 DNA reads TGTGCCACCGCTTTGGTACACCAAGGGATTCAGCCCCAGCATTTT.

J is TRBJ2-2 and V is TRBV10-3, with TRBD1 identical over 9 bases. Germline lookup yields CDR1 ENHRY and CDR2 SYGVKD. This CDR3 is built from 14 residues. V lost 10 bases and J lost 4; bases outside the gene matches: 7. The CDR3 DNA reads TGTGCCACCCAACAGGGGGCGGGCACCGGGGAGCTGTTTTTT. Protein product: CATQQGAGTGELFF.